The clone carrying this TCR beta chain was counted a few times. The target antigen is unknown. CDR1 SGHTA and CDR2 FQGNSA come from the germline V gene. This CDR3 has 13 residues. The V end lost 3 bases, the J end lost 5 bases, and 10 bases lay between the germline ends. The data derive from a study of T cell repertoires in cytomegalovirus infection. Study-wide background: Recently identified HLA-C-restricted and well-studied HLA-B-restricted CMV epitopes were used. From public TCR beta signatures came an indication of both CMV infection and matching HLA type. Study findings and constraints: Cumulative public TCR beta family frequency identified carriers of CMV plus the relevant HLA.

Each CDR3 protein gets one entry after TCRdb re-called the reads with MiXCR. The sample holds about half a million distinct CDR3 sequences, roughly a third seen once. This specimen was cultured PBMCs, taken from culture after CMV antigen stimulation. The receptor comes from a human donor in good health (CMV status not recorded). Some clones in this sample may be carry-over from other donors' samples. The V and J genes are TRBV7-2 and TRBJ1-1; D unresolved. The DNA of the CDR3 is TGTGCCAGCAGCTTTATGGGTTGGACTGAAGCTTTCTTT. It specifies CASSFMGWTEAFF. The full variable domain, with the rest looked up from reference TRBV7-2 and TRBJ1-1, is GAGVSQSPSNKVTEKGKDVELRCDPISGHTALYWYRQSLGQGLEFLIYFQGNSAPDKSGLPSDRFSAERTGGSVSTLTIQRTQQEDSAVYLCASSFMGWTEAFFGQGTRLTVV.